Each of the 28 T cell receptor beta chains below was sequenced from the same sample in a study of T cells in Graves' hyperthyroidism and ophthalmopathy (dated by TCRdb to the late 2010s). The library was produced with multiplex PCR. Sequenced on an Illumina HiSeq 2000. The TCR beta CDR3 regions were amplified from RNA transcripts. The first round of RT-PCR for the TCR CDR3 was performed with the HTBI primer set and the Qiagen OneStep RT-PCR kit. TCRdb ran its own pipeline on the public reads, namely fastp trimming at Q25 and MiXCR clone calling, and kept in-frame beta chains. Every entry covers one CDR3 protein and lists the most common genes and DNA from its rows. The sample records hundreds of thousands of distinct CDR3 sequences, approximately 15% of which are singletons. The leading ten clones occupy about an eighth of the sample. Specimen: blood. The receptors were gathered from a woman aged 50 to 65 with Graves' ophthalmopathy.

Note on this clonotype: At one of its ends the junction is not consistent with the germline gene, which may arise from a read error. The chain combines TRBV12-5 with TRBJ2-2; D is possibly TRBD1 (6 bases). Per the germline V gene, CDR1 is LGHNT and CDR2 is FRNRAP. The CDR3 is 17 amino acids. DNA of the CDR3: TGTGCTAGTGGGACCCTTTCCGGGACAACGAAAACCGGGGAGCTGTTTTTT. Amino acids: CASGTLSGTTKTGELFF.

The V and J genes are TRBV15 and TRBJ1-1, with TRBD1 matching 7 bases. Losses at the gene ends were 0 bases for V and 1 base for J; bases not matched to a gene: 20. Germline CDR1 reads LNHNV; CDR2 reads YYDKDF (reference sequence). CDR3 size: 21 residues. For the CDR3, the DNA is TGTGCCACCAGCAGAGAAGGGCGTGGGCACAGGGGCACCGTGAGGAACACTGAAGCTTTCTTT. Amino acids: CATSREGRGHRGTVRNTEAFF.

This clonotype appeared a few times. This clone may be a read error of a much larger clone one base away. The chain combines TRBV5-1 with TRBJ2-7; 11 bases line up with TRBD2. This CDR3 is 16 amino acids long. V was pared by 0 bases and J by 3 bases, with 5 bases of the junction left unmatched. CDR1 is SGHRS and CDR2 is YFSETQ in the germline V gene. As DNA, the CDR3 is TGCGCCAGCAGCTTGGCCCCCGGGACTAGCGGCTACGAGCAGTACTTC. Residues: CASSLAPGTSGYEQYF.

There are many counts of this clonotype. This chain uses TRBV7-2 with TRBJ2-5; 14 nucleotides match TRBD2. The CDR3 is made up of 15 amino acids. CDR1 SGHTA and CDR2 FQGNSA come from the germline V gene. V was pared by 5 bases and J by 5 bases, with 4 bases of the junction left unmatched. The CDR3 bases are TGTGCCAGCAGCCAGGGGACTAGCGGGAGTGAGACCCAGTACTTC. This encodes CASSQGTSGSETQYF.

This clonotype was counted at least ten times. The chain employs TRBV28 and TRBJ1-4, with unresolved D. The germline CDR1 and CDR2 sequences are MDHEN and SYDVKM. Trimming shortened V by 1 base and J by 7 bases, and 7 bases separated the two germline ends. The CDR3 totals 13 residues. The CDR3 loop reads CASSLFDTEKLFF. The CDR3 nucleotides are TGTGCCAGCAGTTTATTCGACACTGAAAAACTGTTTTTT.

This clonotype has ten or more counts. This chain links TRBV5-1 with TRBJ1-2, with 9 bases fitting TRBD1. J was trimmed by 5 bases and V by 0 bases; bases with no gene match: 2. This CDR3 has 14 residues. The germline V gene encodes CDR1 SGHRS and CDR2 YFSETQ. CDR3 sequence: CASSLEGTGYGYTF. The CDR3 DNA reads as TGCGCCAGCAGCTTGGAGGGGACAGGGTATGGCTACACCTTC.

The J gene is TRBJ2-1, the V gene TRBV6-2 or TRBV6-3; TRBD2 matches at 11 bases. This CDR3 region has 18 residues. The V gene's germline CDR1 is MNHEY and CDR2 SVGEGT. Trimming at V came to 5 bases and at J to 0 bases, leaving 9 bases not matched to a gene. The CDR3 DNA reads as TGTGCCAGCAGTCGAACCGGGACTAGCGGAAGCTCCTACAATGAGCAGTTCTTC. It is translated as CASSRTGTSGSSYNEQFF.

The CDR3, as DNA: TGTGCCAGCAGCATAGGGGCGAACACTGAAGCTTTCTTT. Protein product: CASSIGANTEAFF. The V and J genes are TRBV6-2 or TRBV6-3 and TRBJ1-1; D is possibly TRBD1 (5 bases). CDR1 is MNHEY, CDR2 SVGEGT, per germline. CDR3 size: 13 residues. Trimming took 6 bases from V and 1 from J, leaving 9 bases between them.

This clonotype was seen more than once but under ten times. V gene TRBV12-3 or TRBV12-4 combines with J gene TRBJ1-6; TRBD1 might be the D (5 bases). The V end lost 6 bases, the J end lost 8 bases, and 14 bases lay between the germline ends. CDR3 length equals 14 residues. CDR3 loop: CASSRQIPDSPLHF. CDR3 DNA sequence: TGTGCCAGCAGCCGACAGATTCCGGATTCACCCCTCCACTTT.

The chain is built from TRBV9 and TRBJ2-5; D is ambiguous. V lost 0 bases to trimming and J lost 5 bases, with 11 bases between them. Germline loops: CDR1 SGDLS, CDR2 YYNGEE. The CDR3 runs to 14 residues. CDR3 nucleotides: TGTGCCAGCAGCGTAGCACCGGTGGGGGAGACCCAGTACTTC. Its protein product is CASSVAPVGETQYF.

This clonotype was counted many times. The genes are TRBV5-1 and TRBJ2-7, with D possibly TRBD2 on 5 matching bases. Germline V CDR1 and CDR2: SGHRS, YFSETQ. This CDR3 is built from 16 residues. Trimming removed 0 bases at V and 6 bases at J, with 19 bases between. The CDR3 region is CASSLGPNDKDSEQYF. The CDR3 region has the DNA TGCGCCAGCAGCTTGGGGCCAAACGATAAGGACTCCGAGCAGTACTTC.

Many counts were recorded for this clonotype. The chain combines TRBV6-1 with TRBJ2-7, with D hard to call. CDR1 is MNHNS, CDR2 SASEGT, per germline. The CDR3 has 15 residues. The V and J ends lost 1 base and 2 bases respectively, with 12 bases between them. The DNA of the CDR3 is TGTGCCAGCAGTGAAGGGGCAGGTCTTGCCTACGAGCAGTACTTC. Protein product: CASSEGAGLAYEQYF.

This clonotype was observed at least ten times. The J gene is TRBJ2-1, the V gene TRBV27; 7 nucleotides match TRBD1. V shed 0 bases and J 3 bases; nucleotides not matched to a gene: 5. This CDR3 has 16 residues. The germline V gene encodes CDR1 MNHEY and CDR2 SMNVEV (reference sequence). The DNA for the CDR3 is TGTGCCAGCAGTTTATCTTGGGACAGAATCTACAATGAGCAGTTCTTC. It is translated as CASSLSWDRIYNEQFF.

This clonotype was observed at least ten times. The chain combines TRBV15 with TRBJ2-5; D is ambiguous. Per germline, CDR1 LNHNV and CDR2 YYDKDF (reference sequence). The CDR3 is made up of 13 amino acids. Trimming cost V 0 bases and J 3 bases, with 5 bases left between them. The CDR3 is CATSRDPEETQYF. The CDR3 nucleotides are TGTGCCACCAGCAGAGATCCGGAAGAGACCCAGTACTTC.

In its sample, this clonotype was seen many times. The rearrangement uses TRBV24-1 and TRBJ1-2; TRBD1 might be the D (6 bases). The CDR3 is 16 amino acids. Germline V gene data show CDR1 as KGHDR and CDR2 as SFDVKD. Trimming took off 1 base at V and 5 bases at J, with 16 bases between the two ends. The CDR3 DNA reads TGTGCCACCAGTGATTTCTCGGCCAGGGGAACGTATGGCTACACCTTC. It yields the protein CATSDFSARGTYGYTF.

The table lists this clonotype with many counts. This rearrangement joins TRBV18 to TRBJ2-7; 14 positions agree with TRBD2. CDR1 KGHSH and CDR2 LQKENI come from the germline V gene. With V trimmed by 1 base and J by 6 bases, 2 bases remained unmatched. The CDR3 contains 15 residues. CDR3 region: CASSPRTSGRREQYF. Written as DNA, the CDR3 is TGTGCCAGCTCACCACGGACTAGCGGGAGGCGCGAGCAGTACTTC.

The rearrangement joins TRBV30 to TRBJ2-5; 13 bases map to TRBD2. CDR3 size: 16 residues. Trimming removed 1 base from V and 4 bases from J; junction bases left unmatched: 6. Germline V CDR1 and CDR2: GTSNPN, SVGIG (reference sequence). CDR3 in amino acids: CAWSATSGRATETQYF. Written as DNA, the CDR3 is TGTGCCTGGAGTGCCACTAGCGGGAGGGCCACAGAGACCCAGTACTTC.

This clonotype was found many times. This chain connects TRBV12-3 or TRBV12-4 to TRBJ2-7; perhaps TRBD2 as D (5 bases). V gave up 2 bases and J gave up 1 base, with 6 bases separating them. This CDR3 has 13 residues. CDR3 amino acids: CASSLRRSYEQYF. CDR3 DNA sequence: TGTGCCAGCAGTTTACGGAGGTCCTACGAGCAGTACTTC.

The CDR3: CSAWTSGIWVDTQYF. The CDR3 DNA is TGCAGTGCTTGGACTAGCGGGATCTGGGTCGATACGCAGTATTTT. This chain uses TRBV20-1 with TRBJ2-3; 12 bases fit TRBD2. The CDR3 consists of 15 residues. CDR1 DFQATT and CDR2 SNEGSKA come from the germline V gene (reference sequence). Unmatched junction bases numbered 9, after V lost 5 bases and J lost 6 bases.

This clonotype was picked up many times. V gene TRBV7-9 combines with J gene TRBJ2-1; 9 bases map to TRBD2. The trim removed 8 bases at V and 10 bases at J, leaving 3 bases unmatched. The CDR3 has 11 residues. The germline CDR1 and CDR2 sequences are SEHNR and FQNEAQ (reference sequence). The DNA for the CDR3 is TGTGCCAGCTTAGCGGGAGAAGAGCAGTTCTTC. As protein: CASLAGEEQFF.

This clonotype has more than one count but fewer than ten. The rearrangement uses TRBV7-9 and TRBJ1-2; D is unresolved. CDR3 size: 12 residues. The V gene lost 5 bases and the J gene lost 6 bases, with 10 bases spanning the gap. Per the germline V gene, CDR1 is SEHNR and CDR2 is FQNEAQ (reference sequence). The CDR3 reads CASSARQNGYTF. The CDR3 coding sequence is TGTGCCAGCAGCGCCCGACAAAATGGCTACACCTTC.

Ten or more counts support this clonotype. This chain connects TRBV20-1 to TRBJ2-7; TRBD1 matches at 8 bases. The CDR3 is 15 amino acids. CDR1 DFQATT and CDR2 SNEGSKA come from the germline V gene (reference sequence). V shed 1 base and J 3 bases; nucleotides not matched to a gene: 8. This chain's CDR3 is CSARGRTGSFYEQYF. In nucleotides, the CDR3 is TGCAGTGCTAGAGGGAGGACAGGGAGCTTCTACGAGCAGTACTTC.

The chain joins TRBV2 to TRBJ2-5; weak D call: TRBD1 (8 bases). V was pared by 5 bases and J by 5 bases, with 18 bases between. CDR3 length: 15 amino acids. CDR1 and CDR2 from the germline V gene are SNHLY and FYNNEI. The CDR3 DNA sequence: TGTGCCAGCAGTCTCCACAGGGGGGGTTTGGAGACCCAGTACTTC. Its translation is CASSLHRGGLETQYF.

This clonotype showed up many times. The chain carries TRBV13 and TRBJ2-4, with TRBD1 identical over 8 bases. CDR3 length equals 14 residues. CDR1 PRHDT and CDR2 FYEKMQ come from the germline V gene (reference sequence). Trimming removed 5 bases from V and 5 bases from J; junction bases left unmatched: 5. The CDR3 region is CASSPYRGENIQYF. CDR3 DNA sequence: TGTGCCAGCAGCCCATACAGGGGGGAAAACATTCAGTACTTC.

The rearrangement links TRBV13 to TRBJ2-4; 13 bases match TRBD2. This CDR3 is built from 16 residues. J gave up 8 bases and V 3 bases, and 7 bases lay outside the gene matches. Germline V lookup: CDR1 PRHDT, CDR2 FYEKMQ (reference sequence). CDR3: CASSLGTSGKGDIQYF. CDR3 coding DNA: TGTGCCAGCAGCTTGGGGACTAGCGGGAAGGGTGACATTCAGTACTTC. The entire variable domain, with the rest obtained from reference TRBV13 and TRBJ2-4, is as follows: AAGVIQSPRHLIKEKRETATLKCYPIPRHDTVYWYQQGPGQDPQFLISFYEKMQSDKGSIPDRFSAQQFSDYHSELNMSSLELGDSALYFCASSLGTSGKGDIQYFGAGTRLSVL.

This clonotype occurred a few times. V is TRBV10-3 and J is TRBJ1-1, with 9 bases aligning to TRBD1. The V gene's germline CDR1 is ENHRY and CDR2 SYGVKD. The CDR3 consists of 13 residues. Trimming took 6 bases from V and 4 from J; bases not matched to a gene: 3. In DNA form, the CDR3 reads TGTGCCATCAGATTGACAGGGGGCACTGAAGCTTTCTTT. Translated: CAIRLTGGTEAFF.

This clonotype was detected many times. The chain recombines TRBV20-1 with TRBJ2-7, with 7 bases identical to TRBD1. The CDR3 totals 14 residues. Germline trimming cut 0 bases from V and 4 bases from J; bases unmatched to any gene: 6. Germline CDR1 DFQATT, CDR2 SNEGSKA (reference sequence). DNA of the CDR3: TGCAGTGCTAGAGATCGGGGCAGGGGGTACGAGCAGTACTTC. Translated: CSARDRGRGYEQYF.

This chain joins TRBV5-1 and TRBJ1-2, with D perhaps TRBD1 (5 bases). The germline V and J ends were trimmed by 4 bases and 2 bases, with 21 bases remaining between them. Germline assignment: CDR1 SGHRS and CDR2 YFSETQ. The CDR3 is 17 residues long. The CDR3 region is CASSPTPQGARNYGYTF. In DNA, the CDR3 is TGCGCCAGCAGCCCAACCCCCCAGGGTGCTAGGAACTATGGCTACACCTTC.